This T cell receptor beta chain was sequenced for a study of cytomegalovirus exposure and HLA in healthy donors. Study-wide results and caveats: Presence/absence analyses rested on an assumption that sequencing depth was roughly uniform across donors.

CDR1 and CDR2 (germline): LNHDA, SQIVND (reference sequence). This CDR3 comprises 12 residues. V lost 5 bases and J 4 bases, leaving 9 bases between the germline ends. The PCR was carried out with 60 Vbeta primers and 13 Jbeta primers. The protocol was immunoSEQ multiplex PCR, while the TCRdb copy is restricted to in-frame clones and leaves out a portion. The profile covers some 190,000 clones, with around 90% appearing a single time and 1% to 1.4% taken by the ten largest. In the case of this clone: Its antigen is unidentified.

The sample taken for sequencing was PBMCs. This receptor was identified in a boy aged 2 to 10 in good health and CMV-seronegative. The chain joins TRBV19 to TRBJ2-7; the D gene is possibly TRBD2 (5 bases). The CDR3 protein is CASSEGVYEQYF. Written as DNA, the CDR3 is TGTGCCAGTAGTGAGGGCGTATACGAGCAGTACTTC.